What follows are 25 T cell receptor beta chains derived from one specimen sequenced in a study of spatial heterogeneity in lung cancer. Time point described: blood at routine non-recurrence follow-up after resection. TCRdb reanalysed the 5' RACE reads using MiXCR and keeps one entry per CDR3 protein. The sample gives some 32,000 distinct CDR3 sequences, 8% to 13% of which show up once; under 30% is in the top ten. Sample: PBMCs, taken at follow-up. These receptors originate from a female donor with early-stage non-small cell lung cancer.

This clonotype was recorded at least ten times. J is TRBJ2-5 and V is TRBV7-2; the D is unclear. CDR1 and CDR2 (germline): SGHTA, FQGNSA. The CDR3 length is 15 residues. V lost 4 bases, J lost 0 bases, and 12 bases lay in between. The CDR3 region is CASSSPTTNQETQYF. In DNA form, the CDR3 reads TGTGCCAGCAGCTCGCCGACAACGAACCAAGAGACCCAGTACTTC.

The chain has TRBV29-1 and TRBJ2-1; 7 positions agree with TRBD2. CDR3 length: 13 residues. Germline trimming cut 5 bases from V and 2 bases from J; bases unmatched to any gene: 3. CDR1 and CDR2 (germline): SQVTM, ANQGSEA. CDR3 in DNA: TGCAGCGTTTTCGGGGGGACCTACAATGAGCAGTTCTTC. Encoded protein: CSVFGGTYNEQFF.

This clonotype has at least ten counts. The V call is TRBV12-3 or TRBV12-4, the J call TRBJ2-7; D remains unclear. The CDR3 covers 12 residues. Trimming left V 1 base short and J 12 bases short, with 13 bases between. The CDR3 loop is CASSLVGDNRYF. The CDR3, as DNA: TGTGCCAGCAGTTTAGTAGGCGACAATAGGTACTTC.

This clonotype was observed at least ten times. This sequence joins TRBV6-5 and TRBJ2-6; 15 bases align to TRBD2. The CDR3 sequence is 19 residues long. Looked up from germline, CDR1 is MNHEY and CDR2 is SVGAGI. Trimming cost V 0 bases and J 0 bases; bases outside gene matches: 0. The CDR3 nucleotides are TGTGCCAGCAGTTACTCGGGACTAGCGGGGGGCTCTGGGGCCAACGTCCTGACTTTC. Amino acids: CASSYSGLAGGSGANVLTF.

In its sample, this clonotype was seen a few times. This CDR3 reads CSATGQSTDTQYF. The CDR3 coding sequence is TGCAGCGCCACTGGGCAGAGCACAGATACGCAGTATTTT. V is TRBV29-1 and J is TRBJ2-3; unclear D gene. Trimming cost V 7 bases and J 0 bases, with 11 bases left between them. Germline-derived CDR1 and CDR2 are SQVTM and ANQGSEA. The CDR3 contains 13 residues.

This clonotype was counted a few times. DNA for the CDR3: TGTGCCAGCAGTTTAGGAGGGATCTACGAGCAGTACTTC. The encoded protein is CASSLGGIYEQYF. This chain uses TRBV28 with TRBJ2-7; a possible D gene is TRBD2 (6 bases). The V gene's germline CDR1 is MDHEN and CDR2 SYDVKM. Trimming left V 2 bases short and J 3 bases short, with 8 bases between. The CDR3 is 13 amino acids.

The rearrangement joins TRBV4-1 to TRBJ2-1; TRBD1 might be the D (6 bases). V was cut by 3 bases and J by 8 bases, with 8 bases left in between. Germline V lookup: CDR1 MGHRA, CDR2 YSYEKL. The CDR3 loop spans 12 amino acids. This chain's CDR3 is CASSHSGDEQFF. The CDR3 region has the DNA TGCGCCAGCAGCCACTCAGGGGATGAGCAGTTCTTC.

In this sample, this clonotype is medium-sized. The rearrangement uses TRBV11-2 and TRBJ2-1; TRBD1 might be the D (6 bases). The germline V gene encodes CDR1 SGHAT and CDR2 FQNNGV. V was shortened by 0 bases and J by 3 bases, with 9 bases between the two germline ends. The CDR3 sequence is 15 residues long. CDR3 coding DNA: TGTGCCAGCAGCTTAGAAGGGGGAAGCTACAATGAGCAGTTCTTC. This codes for CASSLEGGSYNEQFF.

This clonotype was seen more than once but under ten times. The V gene is TRBV11-2, the J gene TRBJ2-5; no definite D call. From germline, CDR1 is SGHAT and CDR2 FQNNGV. Trimming removed 4 bases from V and 7 bases from J, with 7 bases in between. The CDR3 length is 11 residues. The CDR3 reads CASSSGWTQYF. CDR3 DNA sequence: TGTGCCAGCAGCTCCGGCTGGACCCAGTACTTC. The whole variable domain, filled in from reference TRBV11-2 and TRBJ2-5, reads EAGVAQSPRYKIIEKRQSVAFWCNPISGHATLYWYQQILGQGPKLLIQFQNNGVVDDSQLPKDRFSAERLKGVDSTLKIQPAKLEDSAVYLCASSSGWTQYFGPGTRLLVL.

This clonotype was seen many times. The V and J genes are TRBV7-9 and TRBJ2-3; D gene ambiguous. With 2 bases removed from V and 5 bases from J, the gap between germline ends came to 5 bases. CDR3 length: 12 residues. Per germline, CDR1 SEHNR and CDR2 FQNEAQ (reference sequence). CDR3 nucleotides: TGTGCCAGCAGCTTATCTTTAGATACGCAGTATTTT. It translates to CASSLSLDTQYF.

This clonotype was counted at least ten times. The chain uses TRBV6-1 and TRBJ1-1; the D is unclear. The germline V and J ends were trimmed by 1 base and 10 bases, with 7 bases remaining between them. Germline values: CDR1 MNHNS, CDR2 SASEGT. This CDR3 spans 11 amino acids. The CDR3 region has the DNA TGTGCCAGCAGTGAAGATGGGAGAGCTTTCTTT. It translates to CASSEDGRAFF.

This clonotype was recorded many times. The chain is built from TRBV27 and TRBJ1-4, with 7 positions matching TRBD1. V shed 2 bases, J shed 7 bases, and the junction held 7 bases outside the gene matches. Germline CDR1 MNHEY, CDR2 SMNVEV (reference sequence). This CDR3 region has 15 residues. This CDR3 reads CASSLGGGYGEKLFF. Written as DNA, the CDR3 is TGTGCCAGCAGTTTAGGAGGGGGCTACGGTGAAAAACTGTTTTTT.

This clonotype occurred many times. V usage is TRBV29-1 and J usage is TRBJ1-1, with D possibly TRBD1 on 6 matching bases. V lost 7 bases to trimming and J lost 5 bases, with 14 bases between them. The CDR3 consists of 12 residues. Looked up from germline, CDR1 is SQVTM and CDR2 is ANQGSEA. In nucleotides, the CDR3 is TGCAGCGAGAAGGGGGTATTTACTGAAGCTTTCTTT. Translated, it gives CSEKGVFTEAFF. The whole variable domain, filled in from reference TRBV29-1 and TRBJ1-1, reads SAVISQKPSRDICQRGTSLTIQCQVDSQVTMMFWYRQQPGQSLTLIATANQGSEATYESGFVIDKFPISRPNLTFSTLTVSNMSPEDSSIYLCSEKGVFTEAFFGQGTRLTVV.

The gene calls are TRBV28 and TRBJ1-4, with 7 bases fitting TRBD1. CDR3 size: 13 residues. The junction had 6 bases not matched to a gene; V was cut back by 6 bases and J by 8 bases. The V gene's germline CDR1 is MDHEN and CDR2 SYDVKM. The CDR3 here is CASRRQGSEKLFF. The CDR3 DNA is TGTGCCAGCAGGAGACAGGGTAGCGAAAAACTGTTTTTT.

There are many counts of this clonotype. The chain uses TRBV3-1 and TRBJ2-2; perhaps TRBD1 as D (6 bases). CDR3 size: 14 residues. Germline values: CDR1 LGHDT, CDR2 YNNKEL (reference sequence). With 4 bases removed from V and 4 bases from J, the gap between germline ends came to 10 bases. CDR3 sequence (DNA): TGTGCCAGCAGCCGAAGAGGGGGCACCGGGGAGCTGTTTTTT. Protein: CASSRRGGTGELFF.

This clonotype was seen a few times. The chain joins TRBV6-5 to TRBJ2-7, with 7 bases identical to TRBD2. Trimming removed 4 bases from V and 4 bases from J; junction bases left unmatched: 10. CDR1 and CDR2 from the germline V gene are MNHEY and SVGAGI. The CDR3 runs to 15 residues. CDR3 loop: CASSFGGEGNYEQYF. The CDR3 DNA sequence: TGTGCCAGCAGTTTTGGGGGGGAGGGGAATTACGAGCAGTACTTC.

This clonotype was found a few times. This rearrangement joins TRBV6-6 to TRBJ2-6, with a tentative D call TRBD2 (6 bases). V shed 6 bases and J shed 0 bases, with 15 bases lying between them. Germline CDR1 reads MNHNY; CDR2 reads SVGAGI (reference sequence). The CDR3 length is 17 residues. CDR3 coding DNA: TGTGCCAGCAGCCCTTTGCGGGGTGCCTCTGGGGCCAACGTCCTGACTTTC. It yields the protein CASSPLRGASGANVLTF.

This clonotype was found many times. This chain connects TRBV7-8 to TRBJ2-7; 9 bases map to TRBD1. Losses at the gene ends were 5 bases for V and 6 bases for J; bases not matched to a gene: 14. CDR3 size: 16 residues. Germline V gene data show CDR1 as SGHVS and CDR2 as FQNEAQ. Here the CDR3 reads CASSLEGQGATFEQYF. The CDR3 nucleotides read TGTGCCAGCAGCCTGGAGGGACAGGGCGCGACGTTCGAGCAGTACTTC.

Ten or more counts support this clonotype. J is TRBJ2-3 and V is TRBV27, with D perhaps assigned TRBD1 or TRBD2 (6 bases each). Trimming took off 4 bases at V and 1 base at J, with 21 bases between the two ends. The CDR3 runs 18 residues. Germline CDR1 reads MNHEY; CDR2 reads SMNVEV (reference sequence). The CDR3 sequence is CASSSYIGGPSGTDTQYF. The CDR3 nucleotides are TGTGCCAGCAGTTCATATATAGGGGGGCCCTCGGGCACAGATACGCAGTATTTT.

CDR3 in amino acids: CAAGVGDQPQHF. The CDR3 region has the DNA TGTGCCGCGGGGGTAGGGGATCAGCCCCAGCATTTT. This chain joins TRBV28 and TRBJ1-5, with a tentative D call TRBD1 (5 bases). The germline gives CDR1 MDHEN, CDR2 SYDVKM. Trimming removed 11 bases from V and 5 bases from J, with 13 bases in between. The CDR3 has 12 amino acids. Supplemented by reference TRBV28 and TRBJ1-5, the full variable domain reads DVKVTQSSRYLVKRTGEKVFLECVQDMDHENMFWYRQDPGLGLRLIYFSYDVKMKEKGDIPEGYSVSREKKERFSLILESASTNQTSMYLCAAGVGDQPQHFGDGTRLSIL.

This clonotype was found a few times. J is TRBJ1-5 and V is TRBV2; D ambiguous. V lost 4 bases and J lost 4, with 20 bases in between. The CDR3 covers 17 residues. CDR1 and CDR2 (germline): SNHLY, FYNNEI. CDR3 DNA sequence: TGTGCCAGCAGTGGTCCGGGCCCCCTCGGCCCAAATCAGCCCCAGCATTTT. Protein sequence: CASSGPGPLGPNQPQHF.

This clonotype was seen more than once but under ten times. The chain is built from TRBV7-9 and TRBJ1-1, with 7 bases fitting TRBD1. In germline, CDR1 is SEHNR, CDR2 FQNEAQ (reference sequence). The CDR3 covers 12 residues. Trimming cost V 5 bases and J 5 bases; bases outside gene matches: 2. The CDR3: CASSVQGTEAFF. CDR3 nucleotides: TGTGCCAGCAGCGTACAGGGGACTGAAGCTTTCTTT. Drawing the rest from reference TRBV7-9 and TRBJ1-1, the complete variable domain is DTGVSQNPRHKITKRGQNVTFRCDPISEHNRLYWYRQTLGQGPEFLTYFQNEAQLEKSRLLSDRFSAERPKGSFSTLEIQRTEQGDSAMYLCASSVQGTEAFFGQGTRLTVV.

This clonotype has at least ten counts. V gene TRBV3-1 combines with J gene TRBJ1-5; 9 nucleotides line up with TRBD1. This CDR3 contains 16 residues. The germline CDR1 and CDR2 sequences are LGHDT and YNNKEL (reference sequence). V lost 5 bases and J lost 2; bases outside the gene matches: 7. The CDR3, as DNA: TGTGCCAGCAGCTCGGGACAGGGTCTCGGCAATCAGCCCCAGCATTTT. It yields the protein CASSSGQGLGNQPQHF.

There are many counts of this clonotype. The V call is TRBV7-9, the J call TRBJ2-2; D may be TRBD2 (5 bases). The CDR3 covers 13 residues. Germline lookup yields CDR1 SEHNR and CDR2 FQNEAQ (reference sequence). V was clipped by 11 bases and J by 0 bases, with 10 bases between them. The CDR3 DNA is TGTGCCTGGCGGGCATCGAACACCGGGGAGCTGTTTTTT. It is translated as CAWRASNTGELFF.

This clonotype qualifies as medium-sized. The chain couples TRBV10-3 to TRBJ2-3; D not resolved. The V and J ends lost 2 bases and 6 bases respectively, with 3 bases between them. The CDR3 runs to 11 residues. Germline V gene lookup returns CDR1 ENHRY and CDR2 SYGVKD. The CDR3 DNA reads as TGTGCCATCAGTGAGCCCGATACGCAGTATTTT. As protein: CAISEPDTQYF.